What follows describes a single T cell receptor (beta chain). This sample stems from a study of blood T cell repertoires in COVID-19. The V gene end was trimmed by 5 bases and the J gene end by 8 bases; junction bases not matched to a gene: 5. CDR3 length equals 14 residues. Per the germline V gene, CDR1 is SGHTA and CDR2 is FQGNSA. Grouping used clinical history reported by participants in a survey and questionnaire. Shortly before study entry, within 2 weeks, exposed participants had met a COVID-19 case. Method: immunoSEQ multiplex PCR; TCRdb's copy keeps in-frame clones and lacks some. The sample lists roughly 230,000 clones, approximately 84% occurring once.

The clonotype was recovered from a woman in her 50s who had been exposed to COVID-19. Sequencing was performed on PBMCs or T cells enriched from blood (not recorded which). The rearrangement uses TRBV7-2 and TRBJ1-4; 10 bases fit TRBD1. This CDR3 is CASSLRTGGEKLFF. The CDR3 DNA reads as TGTGCCAGCAGCCTTAGGACAGGGGGGGAAAAACTGTTTTTT. The full variable domain, with the rest looked up from reference TRBV7-2 and TRBJ1-4, is GAGVSQSPSNKVTEKGKDVELRCDPISGHTALYWYRQSLGQGLEFLIYFQGNSAPDKSGLPSDRFSAERTGGSVSTLTIQRTQQEDSAVYLCASSLRTGGEKLFFGSGTQLSVL.